What follows are 12 T cell receptor beta chains derived from one specimen sequenced in a study of blood T cell repertoires in COVID-19. Produced via immunoSEQ multiplex PCR; TCRdb's table is partial and in-frame only. The sample gives 140,000 to 150,000 clones, roughly 86% of which show up once; over 0.75% is in the top ten. Material: peripheral blood. Source of these receptors: a woman aged 50 to 65 with acute or convalescent COVID-19.

This chain links TRBV7-3 with TRBJ2-3, with a possible D match to TRBD1 (5 bases). Germline-derived CDR1 and CDR2 are SGHTA and FQGTGA. The ends were cut back, 5 bases at V and 4 bases at J, with 10 bases in the middle. This CDR3 is built from 13 residues. CDR3 protein: CASSPQGADTQYF. DNA for the CDR3: TGTGCCAGCAGCCCCCAGGGCGCAGATACGCAGTATTTT.

J is TRBJ1-4 and V is TRBV10-1; 8 nucleotides agree with TRBD1. Unmatched junction bases numbered 7, after V lost 5 bases and J lost 8 bases. The CDR3 length is 14 residues. Per germline, CDR1 WNHNN and CDR2 SYGVQD (reference sequence). CDR3 residues: CASSWDRSSEKLFF. CDR3 nucleotide sequence: TGCGCCAGCAGTTGGGACAGGTCGTCCGAAAAACTGTTTTTT.

This clone has a single count. Here the CDR3 reads CASSLQSGSNYGYTF. Written as DNA, the CDR3 is TGCGCCAGCAGCCTTCAGTCCGGGAGTAACTATGGCTACACCTTC. The chain recombines TRBV4-1 with TRBJ1-2; D not resolved. Germline V CDR1 and CDR2: MGHRA, YSYEKL. The CDR3 is made up of 15 amino acids. The V gene lost 4 bases and the J gene lost 1 base, with 13 bases spanning the gap.

The chain couples TRBV7-3 to TRBJ1-4; 9 nucleotides line up with TRBD1. From germline, CDR1 is SGHTA and CDR2 FQGTGA. With V trimmed by 4 bases and J by 6 bases, 6 bases remained unmatched. This CDR3 is built from 15 residues. The CDR3 protein is CASSSTGGGHEKLFF. For the CDR3, the DNA is TGTGCCAGCAGCTCTACAGGGGGCGGCCATGAAAAACTGTTTTTT.

The rearrangement uses TRBV5-1 and TRBJ2-1, with TRBD2 matching over 7 bases. The CDR3 length is 17 residues. With 0 bases clipped from V and 3 bases from J, the junction kept 9 bases outside the gene matches. Per germline, CDR1 SGHRS and CDR2 YFSETQ. The CDR3 here is CASSLARGDFDYNEQFF. In nucleotides, the CDR3 is TGCGCCAGCAGCTTGGCACGGGGGGACTTCGACTACAATGAGCAGTTCTTC.

This sequence joins TRBV11-2 and TRBJ2-5, with D possibly TRBD2 on 6 matching bases. Germline V CDR1 and CDR2: SGHAT, FQNNGV. There are 16 residues in the CDR3. The V gene lost 1 base and the J gene lost 3 bases, with 15 bases spanning the gap. The DNA for the CDR3 is TGTGCCAGCAGCTTAGTAATCACAGCGGGTGAAGAGACCCAGTACTTC. Translating it yields CASSLVITAGEETQYF.

This chain joins TRBV12-3 or TRBV12-4 and TRBJ1-5; D gene uncertain. The V and J ends lost 6 bases and 5 bases respectively, with 11 bases between them. This CDR3 has 13 amino acids. The DNA of the CDR3 is TGTGCCAGCAGCACAGTAAGGCATCAGCCCCAGCATTTT. Amino acid sequence: CASSTVRHQPQHF.

As to this clone: At one boundary the junction diverges from the germline segment, which might be a read error. The chain combines TRBV19 with TRBJ1-3; D perhaps matches TRBD1 (5 bases). CDR3 size: 17 residues. Germline lookup yields CDR1 LNHDA and CDR2 SQIVND (reference sequence). The CDR3 loop is CATWDPRASYSENTIYF. The CDR3 bases are TGTGCCACCTGGGATCCCAGGGCGTCCTACTCTGAAAACACCATATATTTT.

Written as DNA, the CDR3 is TGTGCCAGTAGTAAAGGACTAGCGGGAGTCTCCTACAATGAGCAGTTCTTC. Amino acid sequence: CASSKGLAGVSYNEQFF. The V gene is TRBV19, the J gene TRBJ2-1; 13 nucleotides line up with TRBD2. J was trimmed by 0 bases and V by 4 bases; bases with no gene match: 3. The germline V gene has CDR1 LNHDA and CDR2 SQIVND (reference sequence). This CDR3 is 17 amino acids long.

This sequence joins TRBV28 and TRBJ1-2; D is perhaps TRBD1 (6 bases). This CDR3 region has 14 residues. Per germline, CDR1 MDHEN and CDR2 SYDVKM. The V and J ends lost 6 bases and 3 bases respectively, with 14 bases between them. CDR3 nucleotide sequence: TGTGCCAGCAGGCCCAGGGGATCGGACTATGGCTACACCTTC. It is translated as CASRPRGSDYGYTF.

This chain uses TRBV5-6 with TRBJ1-2; 12 bases map to TRBD1. V trimming: 1 base; J trimming: 5 bases; junction bases outside the gene matches: 9. CDR1 and CDR2 from the germline V gene are SGHDT and YYEEEE. The CDR3 is 17 amino acids. The chain's CDR3 is CASSLWDRGLSGYGYTF. In DNA form, the CDR3 reads TGTGCCAGCAGCTTGTGGGACAGGGGGCTTAGTGGTTATGGCTACACCTTC.

The chain joins TRBV5-6 to TRBJ1-2, with D tentatively TRBD1 (6 bases). The CDR3 spans 13 residues. V was trimmed by 5 bases and J by 10 bases, leaving 18 bases between them. Germline V gene sequence: CDR1 SGHDT, CDR2 YYEEEE. The CDR3 sequence: CASSDGGARSYTF. CDR3 nucleotide sequence: TGTGCCAGCAGTGATGGGGGGGCAAGATCCTACACCTTC. Full variable domain (rest looked up from reference TRBV5-6 and TRBJ1-2): DAGVTQSPTHLIKTRGQQVTLRCSPKSGHDTVSWYQQALGQGPQFIFQYYEEEERQRGNFPDRFSGHQFPNYSSELNVNALLLGDSALYLCASSDGGARSYTFGSGTRLTVV.